The 24 T cell receptor beta chains below were found in one sample sequenced in a study of blood T cell repertoires in COVID-19. TCRdb's copy holds only in-frame clones and misses some; the assay was immunoSEQ multiplex PCR. The sample has 250,000 to 300,000 clones, approximately 90% seen once; the top ten hold 3.7%. Sequences were obtained from peripheral blood. The receptors were gathered from a woman between 40 and 50 years old with acute or convalescent COVID-19.

This chain uses TRBV5-5 with TRBJ2-7; D is possibly TRBD1 (6 bases). There are 14 residues in the CDR3. V shed 4 bases and J shed 2 bases, with 13 bases lying between them. The germline gives CDR1 SGHKS, CDR2 YYEKEE (reference sequence). The CDR3 loop reads CASSLRDTAYEQYV. The CDR3 DNA reads as TGTGCCAGCAGCCTCCGGGACACAGCCTACGAGCAGTACGTC.

The chain carries TRBV7-2 and TRBJ1-5, with D perhaps TRBD1 (5 bases). With 2 bases removed from V and 2 bases from J, the gap between germline ends came to 10 bases. The CDR3 sequence is 15 residues long. Germline V gives CDR1 SGHTA, CDR2 FQGNSA. The CDR3 DNA is TGTGCCAGCAGCTTAATGATAGGGGGCAATCAGCCCCAGCATTTT. This encodes CASSLMIGGNQPQHF. The complete variable domain, with remaining parts taken from reference TRBV7-2 and TRBJ1-5, reads GAGVSQSPSNKVTEKGKDVELRCDPISGHTALYWYRQSLGQGLEFLIYFQGNSAPDKSGLPSDRFSAERTGGSVSTLTIQRTQQEDSAVYLCASSLMIGGNQPQHFGDGTRLSIL.

The chain joins TRBV5-4 to TRBJ2-7, with D perhaps TRBD1 (5 bases). CDR3 size: 13 residues. The ends were cut back, 4 bases at V and 3 bases at J, with 11 bases in the middle. Germline loops: CDR1 SGHNT, CDR2 YYREEE (reference sequence). The CDR3 DNA reads TGTGCCAGCAGCCATCCCCAGGGCTACGAGCAGTACGTC. As protein: CASSHPQGYEQYV.

V and J are TRBV19 and TRBJ1-1; 7 bases map to TRBD1. The CDR3 length is 14 residues. Germline assignment: CDR1 LNHDA and CDR2 SQIVND (reference sequence). With 1 base clipped from V and 4 bases from J, the junction kept 3 bases outside the gene matches. The CDR3 DNA follows: TGTGCCAGTAGTATAGTACAGGGGAGCACTGAAGCTTTCTTT. This encodes CASSIVQGSTEAFF.

The J gene is TRBJ2-7, the V gene TRBV15, with D perhaps matching TRBD2 (7 bases). Germline V gene data show CDR1 as LNHNV and CDR2 as YYDKDF (reference sequence). V was pared by 5 bases and J by 0 bases, with 17 bases between. CDR3 length: 16 amino acids. CDR3 DNA: TGTGCCACCAGCTACCGAGGGGGGGAGGGCTCCTACGAGCAGTACGTC. Translating it yields CATSYRGGEGSYEQYV.

The chain uses TRBV7-9 and TRBJ1-1; a possible D gene is TRBD1 (6 bases). Germline V gene lookup returns CDR1 SEHNR and CDR2 FQNEAQ (reference sequence). CDR3 length equals 13 residues. Deletions cut 1 base from V and 5 bases from J, with 8 bases between. CDR3 sequence (DNA): TGTGCCAGCAGCTTAGAAGGACAGACTGAAGCTTTCTTT. This gives the protein CASSLEGQTEAFF.

J is TRBJ1-5 and V is TRBV2; 9 positions agree with TRBD1. Germline assignment: CDR1 SNHLY and CDR2 FYNNEI. This CDR3 region has 18 residues. V lost 6 bases, J lost 4 bases, and 16 bases stayed unmatched. CDR3 sequence reads: CASSKAGTGSQSNQPQHF. The CDR3 nucleotides are TGTGCCAGCAGCAAAGCCGGGACAGGGTCCCAATCGAATCAGCCCCAGCATTTT.

The rearrangement links TRBV2 to TRBJ1-1; tentative D call: TRBD1 (6 bases). Trimming removed 9 bases at V and 1 base at J, with 12 bases between. Germline CDR1 is SNHLY and CDR2 is FYNNEI. This CDR3 has 13 residues. The chain's CDR3 is CASNRDENTEAFF. CDR3 DNA: TGTGCCAGTAACAGGGATGAGAACACTGAAGCTTTCTTT.

The chain employs TRBV11-3 and TRBJ2-3, with TRBD2 identical over 7 bases. The CDR3 totals 15 residues. Germline V CDR1 and CDR2: SGHNT, YENEEA. J was trimmed by 2 bases and V by 2 bases; bases with no gene match: 4. CDR3 sequence: CASSLTRGTTDTQYF. The CDR3 nucleotides are TGTGCCAGCAGCTTAACGCGGGGGACCACAGATACGCAGTATTTT.

The chain employs TRBV5-1 and TRBJ2-5; D is unclear. Trimming shortened V by 1 base and J by 5 bases, and 15 bases separated the two germline ends. Per the germline V gene, CDR1 is SGHRS and CDR2 is YFSETQ. The CDR3 covers 15 residues. The CDR3 DNA is TGCGCCAGCAGCTTGCTGGGTGCCACCGGGGAGACCCAGTACTTC. Translated, it gives CASSLLGATGETQYF. The full variable domain, completed using reference TRBV5-1 and TRBJ2-5, is KAGVTQTPRYLIKTRGQQVTLSCSPISGHRSVSWYQQTPGQGLQFLFEYFSETQRNKGNFPGRFSGRQFSNSRSEMNVSTLELGDSALYLCASSLLGATGETQYFGPGTRLLVL.

The V and J genes are TRBV7-3 and TRBJ1-1; the D is unclear. The CDR3 consists of 18 residues. Per the germline V gene, CDR1 is SGHTA and CDR2 is FQGTGA. V was cut by 1 base and J by 0 bases, with 18 bases left in between. The CDR3 DNA sequence: TGTGCCAGCAGCTTAAACCCTCGAAGTGCAGGCATGAACACTGAAGCTTTCTTT. This gives the protein CASSLNPRSAGMNTEAFF.

This clone has a handful of counts. V is TRBV2 and J is TRBJ1-6, with D perhaps TRBD1 (5 bases). There are 17 residues in the CDR3. Per germline, CDR1 SNHLY and CDR2 FYNNEI. The V end was cut by 6 bases, the J end by 6 bases, with 21 bases between. The chain's CDR3 is CASSQPAGRVPNSPLHF. DNA for the CDR3: TGTGCCAGCAGCCAACCCGCAGGGCGCGTCCCTAATTCACCCCTCCACTTT.

V gene TRBV12-3 or TRBV12-4 combines with J gene TRBJ1-2; no clear D. This CDR3 has 13 amino acids. V dropped 2 bases and J dropped 0 bases, with 4 bases sitting between them. CDR3 residues: CASSLLSNYGYTF. For the CDR3, the DNA is TGTGCCAGCAGTTTACTCTCTAACTATGGCTACACCTTC.

Comment on this clone: The same CDR3 is also encoded by other DNA sequences in this sample. This chain connects TRBV6-6 to TRBJ1-1; possibly TRBD1 for D (6 bases). CDR1 is MNHNY, CDR2 SVGAGI, per germline (reference sequence). Trimming took 0 bases from V and 4 from J, leaving 12 bases between them. The CDR3 runs to 15 residues. The CDR3 sequence is CASSYSPDRGTEAFF. The CDR3 nucleotides read TGTGCCAGCAGTTACTCTCCGGACAGAGGCACTGAAGCTTTCTTT.

The chain links TRBV30 to TRBJ2-5, with D perhaps matching TRBD1 (6 bases). Germline CDR1 GTSNPN, CDR2 SVGIG (reference sequence). CDR3 length: 14 amino acids. Deletions cut 3 bases from V and 4 bases from J, with 15 bases between. CDR3 coding DNA: TGTGCCTGGAGACTCTGGGGCAGGGGAGAGACCCAGTACTTC. Protein product: CAWRLWGRGETQYF.

The gene calls are TRBV3-1 (or the pseudogene TRBV3-2) and TRBJ2-1, with TRBD2 as a possible D gene (5 bases). Looked up from germline, CDR1 is LGHDT and CDR2 is YNNKEL (reference sequence). The V end was cut by 1 base, the J end by 4 bases, with 11 bases between. This CDR3 is 15 amino acids long. The CDR3 reads CASSQGERPYNEQFF. In nucleotides, the CDR3 is TGTGCCAGCAGCCAAGGGGAGCGGCCTTACAATGAGCAGTTCTTC.

This chain connects TRBV6-2 or TRBV6-3 to TRBJ1-2; 8 bases are shared with TRBD1. Germline V gene sequence: CDR1 MNHEY, CDR2 SVGEGT. The CDR3 loop spans 12 amino acids. V shed 5 bases and J 13 bases; nucleotides not matched to a gene: 9. The CDR3 is CASSMDRVYFTF. The CDR3 DNA reads TGTGCCAGCAGTATGGACAGGGTCTATTTCACCTTC.

On this clone: This may come from a read error, since a much larger clone is one base off. The V gene is TRBV6-6, the J gene TRBJ1-2, with TRBD1 matching over 7 bases. This CDR3 region has 13 residues. With 2 bases clipped from V and 4 bases from J, the junction kept 1 base outside the gene matches. Per the germline V gene, CDR1 is MNHNY and CDR2 is SVGAGI (reference sequence). CDR3 sequence reads: CASSYGDSYGYTF. Written as DNA, the CDR3 is TGTGCCAGCAGTTACGGGGACAGCTATGGCTACACCTTC.

This chain uses TRBV5-5 with TRBJ1-5; D call uncertain. The CDR3 has 14 residues. Germline V gene sequence: CDR1 SGHKS, CDR2 YYEKEE (reference sequence). V lost 0 bases and J lost 3, with 7 bases in between. The CDR3 DNA reads as TGTGCCAGCAGCTTGGGGCATTTCAATCAGCCCCAGCATTTT. It yields the protein CASSLGHFNQPQHF.

This sequence joins TRBV7-7 and TRBJ2-5, with 8 bases that match TRBD2. V lost 5 bases to trimming and J lost 1 base; unmatched junction nucleotides: 6. This CDR3 is built from 15 residues. Germline CDR1 is SSHAT and CDR2 is FNYEAQ (reference sequence). CDR3 sequence: CASSSGGGPQETQYF. The CDR3 DNA reads as TGTGCCAGCAGCAGCGGCGGGGGGCCCCAAGAGACCCAGTACTTC.

In its sample, this clone was seen once. The chain recombines TRBV10-3 with TRBJ1-2, with TRBD1 as a possible D gene (5 bases). CDR1 and CDR2 from the germline V gene are ENHRY and SYGVKD. Trimming removed 6 bases at V and 3 bases at J, with 17 bases between. This CDR3 is 15 amino acids long. This chain's CDR3 is CAISTRGSFDYGYTF. CDR3 nucleotides: TGTGCCATCAGCACTCGGGGGTCGTTCGACTATGGCTACACCTTC.

The rearrangement uses TRBV1 and TRBJ1-5; TRBD1 reflects the table's D call only, with no check against the DNA. TRBV1 corresponds to a pseudogene. CDR3 length equals 18 residues. The CDR3 DNA reads TGCACCAGCAGCCCCGGACAGGGGAGGGCTTATAGCAATCAGCCCCAGCATTTT. Translation gives CTSSPGQGRAYSNQPQHF.

The V and J genes are TRBV4-1 and TRBJ1-3, with TRBD1 matching 9 bases. The V gene end was trimmed by 4 bases and the J gene end by 7 bases; junction bases not matched to a gene: 11. This CDR3 is built from 16 residues. Germline V lookup: CDR1 MGHRA, CDR2 YSYEKL. CDR3 sequence reads: CASSRNLRTGANTIYF. Written as DNA, the CDR3 is TGCGCCAGCAGCCGCAATCTCCGGACAGGGGCCAACACCATATATTTT.

V usage is TRBV18 and J usage is TRBJ1-1; D ambiguous. V was cut by 2 bases and J by 2 bases, with 9 bases left in between. Per the germline V gene, CDR1 is KGHSH and CDR2 is LQKENI. There are 14 residues in the CDR3. The CDR3 is CASSPAVRNTEAFF. The CDR3 nucleotides are TGTGCCAGCTCACCAGCGGTTCGAAACACTGAAGCTTTCTTT.